Listed below are T cell receptor beta chains from one sample, sequenced in a study of T cell changes during pregnancy in multiple sclerosis. Sequenced by immunoSEQ multiplex PCR; TCRdb stores in-frame clones only, minus some. In the table there are more than 90,000 clones, about 92% of which are singletons. Material: peripheral blood, obtained after pregnancy. These receptors were collected from a female donor with multiple sclerosis, enrolled in a pregnancy study. The CDR3 runs from the conserved cysteine through the conserved F or W. A D gene is named only where the DNA matches it firmly. Size tells how often a clone was seen (once, few, many) or the class of an expanded clone, and some rows leave it out.

size: .; V: TRBV5-5; J: TRBJ2-2; D: TRBD1; CDR3: CASSTGQAILHGELFF; DNA: TGTGCCAGCAGCACCGGACAGGCCATCCTCCACGGGGAGCTGTTTTTT
size: .; V: TRBV7-2; J: TRBJ2-3; D: .; CDR3: CASSLEVLASDTQYF; DNA: TGTGCCAGCAGCTTAGAGGTACTAGCCTCAGATACGCAGTATTTT
size: .; V: TRBV25-1; J: TRBJ1-1; D: .; CDR3: CASSEPGNTEAFF; DNA: TGTGCCAGCAGTGAGCCGGGGAACACTGAAGCTTTCTTT
size: .; V: TRBV6-5; J: TRBJ1-2; D: .; CDR3: CASSYDMGPGYTF; DNA: TGTGCCAGCAGTTACGACATGGGGCCGGGCTACACCTTC
size: .; V: TRBV19; J: TRBJ1-5; D: TRBD1; CDR3: CASSIDRGNQPQHF; DNA: TGTGCCAGTAGTATTGACAGGGGCAATCAGCCCCAGCATTTT
size: .; V: TRBV6-5; J: TRBJ1-3; D: .; CDR3: CASSFDSNSGNTIYF; DNA: TGTGCCAGCAGTTTCGACAGCAACTCTGGAAACACCATATATTTT
size: .; V: TRBV15; J: TRBJ2-6; D: TRBD1; CDR3: CATSRGTGMAGANVLTF; DNA: TGTGCCACCAGCAGAGGGACAGGGATGGCCGGGGCCAACGTCCTGACTTTC
size: .; V: TRBV5-1; J: TRBJ2-7; D: TRBD1; CDR3: CASSSKTGGGYEQYF; DNA: TGCGCCAGCAGCTCTAAGACAGGGGGTGGGTACGAGCAGTACTTC
size: .; V: TRBV5-6; J: TRBJ1-3; D: .; CDR3: CASSSLGEGNTIYF; DNA: TGTGCCAGCAGCTCCTTAGGGGAAGGAAACACCATATATTTT
size: .; V: TRBV6-6; J: TRBJ1-1; D: TRBD1; CDR3: CASKTRQGSSTEAFF; DNA: TGTGCCAGCAAGACCCGACAGGGAAGCTCCACTGAAGCTTTCTTT
size: .; V: TRBV6-6; J: TRBJ2-5; D: .; CDR3: CASSSRVTRAETQYF; DNA: TGTGCCAGCAGTTCCCGGGTGACTAGGGCGGAGACCCAGTACTTC
size: .; V: TRBV7-8; J: TRBJ2-2; D: TRBD2; CDR3: CASSSLAGGNTGELFF; DNA: TGTGCCAGCAGCAGCCTAGCGGGAGGGAACACCGGGGAGCTGTTTTTT
size: .; V: TRBV7-9; J: TRBJ2-1; D: .; CDR3: CASSLSFNEQFF; DNA: TGTGCCAGCAGCTTGTCCTTCAATGAGCAGTTCTTC
size: once; V: TRBV30; J: TRBJ1-2; D: TRBD1; CDR3: CAWSVYRGYGYTF; DNA: TGTGCCTGGAGTGTGTACAGGGGCTATGGCTACACCTTC
size: .; V: TRBV11-2; J: TRBJ2-7; D: .; CDR3: CASSLAFRDKTYEQYF; DNA: TGTGCCAGCAGCCTTGCCTTCCGGGACAAAACCTACGAGCAGTACTTC
size: .; V: TRBV9; J: TRBJ1-2; D: .; CDR3: CASSHTLSPGYTF; DNA: TGTGCCAGCAGCCATACCCTGAGTCCAGGCTACACCTTC
size: .; V: TRBV2; J: TRBJ2-7; D: .; CDR3: CASSGTLLSYEQYF; DNA: TGTGCCAGCAGTGGGACACTCCTCTCCTACGAGCAGTACTTC
size: .; V: TRBV27; J: TRBJ2-5; D: TRBD1; CDR3: CASSLLTRTGLQETQYF; DNA: TGTGCCAGCAGTTTACTCACTCGGACAGGACTGCAAGAGACCCAGTACTTC
size: .; V: TRBV19; J: TRBJ1-2; D: TRBD1; CDR3: CASSPGQYYGYTF; DNA: TGTGCCAGTAGTCCGGGACAGTACTATGGCTACACCTTC
size: .; V: TRBV30; J: TRBJ1-5; D: .; CDR3: CAWSGGDNQPQHF; DNA: TGTGCCTGGAGTGGAGGGGACAACCAGCCCCAGCATTTT
size: .; V: TRBV30; J: TRBJ2-7; D: .; CDR3: CAWSEPKGRQYF; DNA: TGTGCCTGGAGTGAACCCAAAGGGAGGCAGTACTTC
size: .; V: TRBV5-1; J: TRBJ2-7; D: .; CDR3: CASSPRGDLSSYEQYF; DNA: TGCGCCAGCAGCCCTCGCGGGGACCTGAGCTCCTACGAGCAGTACTTC
size: once; V: TRBV19; J: TRBJ1-2; D: .; CDR3: CASSIPPREGNYGYTF; DNA: TGTGCCAGTAGTATTCCCCCCAGGGAGGGTAACTATGGCTACACCTTC
size: .; V: TRBV6-5; J: TRBJ1-5; D: .; CDR3: CASSPFAGGQPQHF; DNA: TGTGCCAGCAGTCCCTTCGCGGGGGGGCAGCCCCAGCATTTT
size: few; V: TRBV20-1; J: TRBJ1-1; D: .; CDR3: CSARSGGDAFF; DNA: TGCAGTGCTAGATCTGGAGGGGATGCTTTCTTT
size: .; V: TRBV10-3; J: TRBJ1-2; D: .; CDR3: CAISENGVEYGYTF; DNA: TGTGCCATCAGTGAGAACGGGGTAGAATATGGCTACACCTTC
size: few; V: TRBV29-1; J: TRBJ2-1; D: .; CDR3: CSVEVQGNEQFF; DNA: TGCAGCGTTGAGGTACAGGGAAATGAGCAGTTCTTC
size: .; V: TRBV7-2; J: TRBJ2-7; D: TRBD2; CDR3: CASSPGGLADREQYF; DNA: TGTGCCAGCAGCCCGGGGGGACTAGCGGACCGGGAGCAGTACTTC
size: .; V: TRBV13; J: TRBJ2-3; D: TRBD1; CDR3: CASSVGTGGTDTQYF; DNA: TGTGCCAGCAGCGTCGGGACAGGGGGCACAGATACGCAGTATTTT
size: .; V: TRBV30; J: TRBJ1-2; D: .; CDR3: CAWSVHRTPPGNGYTF; DNA: TGTGCCTGGAGTGTACACCGGACACCCCCTGGGAATGGCTACACCTTC
size: .; V: TRBV18; J: TRBJ2-7; D: TRBD2; CDR3: CASSPPGTSGGQYF; DNA: TGTGCCAGCTCACCACCAGGGACTAGCGGGGGGCAGTACTTC
size: once; V: TRBV5-1; J: TRBJ2-7; D: .; CDR3: CASSPSGQSSYEQYF; DNA: TGCGCCAGCAGCCCCTCGGGACAATCCTCCTACGAGCAGTACTTC
size: .; V: TRBV11-1; J: TRBJ2-7; D: .; CDR3: CASSRSESSSYEQYF; DNA: TGTGCCAGCAGCCGATCAGAATCTTCTTCCTACGAGCAGTACTTC
size: .; V: TRBV10-1; J: TRBJ2-7; D: TRBD1; CDR3: CASSAPGTDYEQYF; DNA: TGCGCCAGCAGTGCCCCCGGGACAGACTACGAGCAGTACTTC
size: .; V: TRBV25-1; J: TRBJ2-5; D: TRBD2; CDR3: CASSHGTSGSLQETQYF; DNA: TGTGCCAGCAGTCACGGCACTAGCGGGAGCCTACAAGAGACCCAGTACTTC
size: .; V: TRBV7-9; J: TRBJ2-7; D: TRBD2; CDR3: CASSITSGRAYEQYF; DNA: TGTGCCAGCAGCATTACTAGCGGGAGAGCCTACGAGCAGTACTTC